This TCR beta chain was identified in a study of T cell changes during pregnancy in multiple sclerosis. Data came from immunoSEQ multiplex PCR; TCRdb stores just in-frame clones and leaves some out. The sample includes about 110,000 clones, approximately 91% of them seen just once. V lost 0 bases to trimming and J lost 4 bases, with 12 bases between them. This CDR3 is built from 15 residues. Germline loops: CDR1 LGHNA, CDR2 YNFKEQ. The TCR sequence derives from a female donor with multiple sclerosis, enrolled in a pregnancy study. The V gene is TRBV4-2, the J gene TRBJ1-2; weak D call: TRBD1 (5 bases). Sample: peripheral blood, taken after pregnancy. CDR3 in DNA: TGTGCCAGCAGCCAAGATGAGCAGGGAACCTATGGCTACACCTTC. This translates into CASSQDEQGTYGYTF.